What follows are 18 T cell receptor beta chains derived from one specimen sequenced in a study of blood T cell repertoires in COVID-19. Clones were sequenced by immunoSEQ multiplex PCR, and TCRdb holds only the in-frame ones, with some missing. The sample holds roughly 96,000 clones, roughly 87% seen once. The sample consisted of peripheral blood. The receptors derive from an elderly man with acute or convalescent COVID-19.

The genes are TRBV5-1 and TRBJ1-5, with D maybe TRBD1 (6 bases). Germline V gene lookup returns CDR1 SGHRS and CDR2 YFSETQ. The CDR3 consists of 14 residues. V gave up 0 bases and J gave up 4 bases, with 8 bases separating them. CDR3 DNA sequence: TGCGCCAGCAGCTTGGACCAGGGGAATCAGCCCCAGCATTTT. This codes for CASSLDQGNQPQHF.

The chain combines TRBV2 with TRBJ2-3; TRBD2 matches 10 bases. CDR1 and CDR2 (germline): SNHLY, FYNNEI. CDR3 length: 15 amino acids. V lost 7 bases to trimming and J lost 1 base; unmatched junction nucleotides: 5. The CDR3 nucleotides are TGTGCCAGCACCTTACTAGCGGGGCGCACAGATACGCAGTATTTT. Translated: CASTLLAGRTDTQYF.

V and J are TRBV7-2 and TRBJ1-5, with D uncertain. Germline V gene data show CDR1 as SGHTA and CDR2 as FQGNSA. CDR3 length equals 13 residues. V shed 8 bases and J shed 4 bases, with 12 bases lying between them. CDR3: CASAPEANQPQHF. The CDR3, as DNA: TGTGCCAGCGCCCCAGAGGCGAATCAGCCCCAGCATTTT.

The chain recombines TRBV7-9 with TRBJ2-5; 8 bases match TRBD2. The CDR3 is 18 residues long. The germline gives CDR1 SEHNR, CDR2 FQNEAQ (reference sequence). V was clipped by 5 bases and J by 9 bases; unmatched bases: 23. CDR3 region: CASSHRFAGAGAVKAQYF. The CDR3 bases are TGTGCCAGCAGCCACCGATTCGCGGGAGCGGGAGCGGTTAAGGCCCAGTACTTC. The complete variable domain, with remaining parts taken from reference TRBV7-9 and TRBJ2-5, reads DTGVSQNPRHKITKRGQNVTFRCDPISEHNRLYWYRQTLGQGPEFLTYFQNEAQLEKSRLLSDRFSAERPKGSFSTLEIQRTEQGDSAMYLCASSHRFAGAGAVKAQYFGPGTRLLVL.

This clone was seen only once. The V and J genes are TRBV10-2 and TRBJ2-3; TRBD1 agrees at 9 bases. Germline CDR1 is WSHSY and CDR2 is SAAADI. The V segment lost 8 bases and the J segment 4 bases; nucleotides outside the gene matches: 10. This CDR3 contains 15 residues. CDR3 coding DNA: TGCGCCAGCGGTTGGACAGGGGCATCGGCAGATACGCAGTATTTT. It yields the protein CASGWTGASADTQYF.

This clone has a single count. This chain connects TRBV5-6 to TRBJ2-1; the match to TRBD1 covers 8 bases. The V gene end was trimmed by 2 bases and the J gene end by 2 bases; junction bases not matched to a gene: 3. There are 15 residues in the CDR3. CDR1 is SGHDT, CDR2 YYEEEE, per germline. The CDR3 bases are TGTGCCAGCAGCTTTCAACAGGGGGCCTACAATGAGCAGTTCTTC. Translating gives CASSFQQGAYNEQFF.

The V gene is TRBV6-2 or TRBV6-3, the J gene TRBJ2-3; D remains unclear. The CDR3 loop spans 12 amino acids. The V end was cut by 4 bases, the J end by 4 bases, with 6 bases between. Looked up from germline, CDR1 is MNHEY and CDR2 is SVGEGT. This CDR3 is CASSSSPDTQYF. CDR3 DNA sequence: TGTGCCAGCAGTTCCAGTCCAGATACGCAGTATTTT.

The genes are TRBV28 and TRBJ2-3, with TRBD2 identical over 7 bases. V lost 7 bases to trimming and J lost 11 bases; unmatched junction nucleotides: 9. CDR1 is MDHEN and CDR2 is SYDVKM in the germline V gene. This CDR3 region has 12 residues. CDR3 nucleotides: TGTGCCAGCACGGCGGGAGTATTGAAGCAGTATTTT. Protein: CASTAGVLKQYF. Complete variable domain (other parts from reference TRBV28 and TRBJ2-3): DVKVTQSSRYLVKRTGEKVFLECVQDMDHENMFWYRQDPGLGLRLIYFSYDVKMKEKGDIPEGYSVSREKKERFSLILESASTNQTSMYLCASTAGVLKQYFGPGTRLTVL.

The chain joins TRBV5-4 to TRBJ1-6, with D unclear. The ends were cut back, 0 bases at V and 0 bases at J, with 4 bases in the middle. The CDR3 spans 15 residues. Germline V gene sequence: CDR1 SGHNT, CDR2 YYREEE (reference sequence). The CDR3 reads CASSLESSYNSPLHF. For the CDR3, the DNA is TGTGCCAGCAGCTTGGAGAGCTCCTATAATTCACCCCTCCACTTT.

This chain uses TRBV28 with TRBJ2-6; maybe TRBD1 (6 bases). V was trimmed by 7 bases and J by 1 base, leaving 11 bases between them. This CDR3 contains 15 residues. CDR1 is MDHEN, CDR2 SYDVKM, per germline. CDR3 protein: CASIRRGSGANVLTF. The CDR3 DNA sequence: TGTGCCAGCATACGCAGGGGTTCTGGGGCCAACGTCCTGACTTTC.

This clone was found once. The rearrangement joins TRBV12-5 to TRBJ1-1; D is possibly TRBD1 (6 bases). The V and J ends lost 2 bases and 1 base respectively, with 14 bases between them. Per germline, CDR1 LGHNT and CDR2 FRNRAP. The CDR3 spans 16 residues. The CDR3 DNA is TGTGCTAGTGGTTTGAAGGCAGGGGCAGGGAACACTGAAGCTTTCTTT. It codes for CASGLKAGAGNTEAFF.

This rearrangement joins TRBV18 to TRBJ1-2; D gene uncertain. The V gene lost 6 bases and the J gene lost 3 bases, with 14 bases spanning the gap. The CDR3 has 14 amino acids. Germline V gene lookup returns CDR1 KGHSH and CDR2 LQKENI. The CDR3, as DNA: TGTGCCAGCTCCTCTGGAGGTTACGACTATGGCTACACCTTC. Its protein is CASSSGGYDYGYTF.

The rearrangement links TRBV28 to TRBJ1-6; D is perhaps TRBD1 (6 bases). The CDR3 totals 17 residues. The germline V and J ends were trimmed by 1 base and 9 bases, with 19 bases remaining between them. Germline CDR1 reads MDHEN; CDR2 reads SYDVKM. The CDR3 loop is CASSLYSLGDKSSPLHF. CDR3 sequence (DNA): TGTGCCAGCAGTTTATATTCTCTAGGGGACAAAAGTTCACCCCTCCACTTT.

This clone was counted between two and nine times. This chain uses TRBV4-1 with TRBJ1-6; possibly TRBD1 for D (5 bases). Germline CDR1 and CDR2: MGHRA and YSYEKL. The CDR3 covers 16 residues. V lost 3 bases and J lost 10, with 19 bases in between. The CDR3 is CASSQGLALLRSPLHF. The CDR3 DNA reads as TGCGCCAGCAGCCAGGGACTTGCCCTCCTACGGTCACCCCTCCACTTT.

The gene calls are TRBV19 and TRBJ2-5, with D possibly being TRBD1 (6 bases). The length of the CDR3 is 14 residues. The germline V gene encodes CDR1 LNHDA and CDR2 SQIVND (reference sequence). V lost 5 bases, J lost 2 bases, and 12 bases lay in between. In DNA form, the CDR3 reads TGTGCCAGTAGTGGGACGAGGGGGCAAGAGACCCAGTACTTC. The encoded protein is CASSGTRGQETQYF.

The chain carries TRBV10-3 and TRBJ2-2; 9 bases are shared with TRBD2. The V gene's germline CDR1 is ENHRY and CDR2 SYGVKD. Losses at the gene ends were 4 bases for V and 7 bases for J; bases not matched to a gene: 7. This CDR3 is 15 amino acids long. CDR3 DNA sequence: TGTGCCATCAGTGTGGGGGTGACTAGCGGCGGGGAGCTGTTTTTT. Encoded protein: CAISVGVTSGGELFF.

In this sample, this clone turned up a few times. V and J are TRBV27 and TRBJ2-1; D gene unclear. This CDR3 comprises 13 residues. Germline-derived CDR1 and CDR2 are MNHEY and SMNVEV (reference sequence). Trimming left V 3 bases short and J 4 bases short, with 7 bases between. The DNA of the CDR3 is TGTGCCAGCAGTTTTTCGAGATACAATGAGCAGTTCTTC. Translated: CASSFSRYNEQFF.

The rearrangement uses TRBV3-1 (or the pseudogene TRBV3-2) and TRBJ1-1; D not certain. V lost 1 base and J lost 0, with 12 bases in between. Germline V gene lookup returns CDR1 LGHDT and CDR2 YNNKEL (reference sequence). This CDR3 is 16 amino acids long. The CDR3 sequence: CASSQGGSSLNTEAFF. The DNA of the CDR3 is TGTGCCAGCAGCCAAGGAGGATCATCCTTGAACACTGAAGCTTTCTTT.